The rows below give T cell receptor beta chains drawn from one sample of a study of Ad26.COV2.S vaccination and SARS-CoV-2 variants. Sequencing was performed with immunoSEQ multiplex PCR; in TCRdb, only in-frame clones are kept and a portion is missing. The profile shows some 640,000 clones, roughly nine tenths of them singletons. Material: peripheral blood, obtained in a trial of Ad26.COV2.S vaccine versus placebo. The receptors originated from a person aged 18-60 years who received the Ad26.COV2.S COVID-19 vaccine or a placebo. Both conserved end residues are part of each CDR3. Each record gives: V gene, clone size, D gene, J gene, CDR3 DNA, CDR3 protein. A D gene is named only where the DNA matches it firmly. Not every row has a clone size; where given, it reads once, few, many or a size class.

v_gene: TRBV18
abundance: once
d_gene: TRBD1
j_gene: TRBJ2-7
CDR3nt: TGTGCCAGCTCACTGAACAGGGGGCCACTTTACGAGCAGTACTTC
CDR3aa: CASSLNRGPLYEQYF

v_gene: TRBV5-1
abundance: NA
d_gene: NA
j_gene: TRBJ1-5
CDR3nt: TGCGCCAGCAGCTTGGGGTCTGGCAATCAGCCCCAGCATTTT
CDR3aa: CASSLGSGNQPQHF

v_gene: TRBV18
abundance: NA
d_gene: NA
j_gene: TRBJ1-4
CDR3nt: TGTGCCAGCTCTGGAATGTGGCGGTCAAATGAAAAACTGTTTTTT
CDR3aa: CASSGMWRSNEKLFF

v_gene: TRBV10-3
abundance: once
d_gene: NA
j_gene: TRBJ2-1
CDR3nt: TGTGCCATCAGTGAGTCCGGAAGCACGCAGTTCTTC
CDR3aa: CAISESGSTQFF

v_gene: TRBV18
abundance: few
d_gene: NA
j_gene: TRBJ1-5
CDR3nt: TGTGCCAGCTCACCCACCGCAGACAATCAGCCCCAGCATTTT
CDR3aa: CASSPTADNQPQHF

v_gene: TRBV30
abundance: once
d_gene: TRBD2
j_gene: TRBJ2-5
CDR3nt: TGTGCCTGGAGTGCGGGACTAGCGGGAGCGGTACAAGAGACCCAGTACTTC
CDR3aa: CAWSAGLAGAVQETQYF

v_gene: TRBV18
abundance: NA
d_gene: NA
j_gene: TRBJ2-7
CDR3nt: TGTGCCAGCTCACCAGGAACGGGGGATGCGGGAGAGCAGTACTTC
CDR3aa: CASSPGTGDAGEQYF

v_gene: TRBV24-1
abundance: NA
d_gene: NA
j_gene: TRBJ2-2
CDR3nt: TGTGCCACCCAAGGGTATGAGGGAAACGGGGAGCTGTTTTTT
CDR3aa: CATQGYEGNGELFF

v_gene: TRBV7-3
abundance: NA
d_gene: NA
j_gene: TRBJ2-3
CDR3nt: TGTGCCAGCAGCCCCCTGGGCACAGATACGCAGTATTTT
CDR3aa: CASSPLGTDTQYF

v_gene: TRBV20-1
abundance: NA
d_gene: TRBD2
j_gene: TRBJ2-1
CDR3nt: TGCAGTGCTAGTGGGGTACTAGCGGGGGATGAGCAGTTCTTC
CDR3aa: CSASGVLAGDEQFF

v_gene: TRBV10-3
abundance: once
d_gene: TRBD2
j_gene: TRBJ2-1
CDR3nt: TGTGCCATCAGCCCTGGTAAACTAGCGGGAGAGAGTGAGCAGTTCTTC
CDR3aa: CAISPGKLAGESEQFF

v_gene: TRBV7-2
abundance: NA
d_gene: NA
j_gene: TRBJ2-5
CDR3nt: TGTGCCAGCAGTCGGACAGTTATAACCCAAGAGACCCAGTACTTC
CDR3aa: CASSRTVITQETQYF

v_gene: TRBV27
abundance: few
d_gene: NA
j_gene: TRBJ1-5
CDR3nt: TGTGCCAGCAGTTTATCAGTGAGGGGGAATCAGCCCCAGCATTTT
CDR3aa: CASSLSVRGNQPQHF

v_gene: TRBV6-5
abundance: few
d_gene: NA
j_gene: TRBJ1-6
CDR3nt: TGTGCCAGCAGCCTCGGAACGGGCAATTCACCCCTCCACTTT
CDR3aa: CASSLGTGNSPLHF

v_gene: TRBV12-3/TRBV12-4
abundance: NA
d_gene: NA
j_gene: TRBJ1-2
CDR3nt: TGTGCCAGCAGCCGCCAGGGATCCCATGGCTACACCTTC
CDR3aa: CASSRQGSHGYTF

v_gene: TRBV19
abundance: few
d_gene: NA
j_gene: TRBJ1-5
CDR3nt: TGTGCCAGTAGTCCCCCTCAAGAGAGACTGAATCAGCCCCAGCATTTT
CDR3aa: CASSPPQERLNQPQHF

v_gene: TRBV30
abundance: once
d_gene: NA
j_gene: TRBJ2-2
CDR3nt: TGTGCCTGGAGTCGCGGCGGGACGAACACCGGGGAGCTGTTTTTT
CDR3aa: CAWSRGGTNTGELFF

v_gene: TRBV19
abundance: NA
d_gene: NA
j_gene: TRBJ2-6
CDR3nt: TGTGCCATCAGACGGGGAATAAGCTCTGGGGCCAACGTCCTGACTTTC
CDR3aa: CAIRRGISSGANVLTF

v_gene: TRBV10-3
abundance: NA
d_gene: TRBD1
j_gene: TRBJ2-4
CDR3nt: TGTGCCATCAACCGGGACAGGGGGGACATTCAGTACTTC
CDR3aa: CAINRDRGDIQYF

v_gene: TRBV9
abundance: NA
d_gene: NA
j_gene: TRBJ2-3
CDR3nt: TGTGCCAGCAGCGCTTATCCCGGGAGCTCTGATACGCAGTATTTT
CDR3aa: CASSAYPGSSDTQYF

v_gene: TRBV6-4
abundance: NA
d_gene: NA
j_gene: TRBJ2-1
CDR3nt: TGTGCCAGCAGTGACTCTAGTGGGGGAAATGAGCAGTTCTTC
CDR3aa: CASSDSSGGNEQFF

v_gene: TRBV15
abundance: NA
d_gene: NA
j_gene: TRBJ1-5
CDR3nt: TGTGCCACCAGCAGAGCCCGCACGGCCCAGCATTTT
CDR3aa: CATSRARTAQHF

v_gene: TRBV5-1
abundance: NA
d_gene: TRBD2
j_gene: TRBJ2-1
CDR3nt: TGCGCCAGCAGCTTGGTCCTAGCGGGGTCCTACAATGAGCAGTTCTTC
CDR3aa: CASSLVLAGSYNEQFF

v_gene: TRBV25-1
abundance: NA
d_gene: NA
j_gene: TRBJ1-4
CDR3nt: TGTGCCAGCAGTGAACCAGGGGCAACTAATGAAAAACTGTTTTTT
CDR3aa: CASSEPGATNEKLFF

v_gene: TRBV30
abundance: NA
d_gene: NA
j_gene: TRBJ2-3
CDR3nt: TGTGCCTGGAAACTGGACATTGCGGATACGCAGTATTTT
CDR3aa: CAWKLDIADTQYF

v_gene: TRBV11-2
abundance: NA
d_gene: TRBD2
j_gene: TRBJ2-5
CDR3nt: TGTGCCAGCAGCTTCCAGCGGGAGGAGACCCAGTACTTC
CDR3aa: CASSFQREETQYF

v_gene: TRBV6-5
abundance: NA
d_gene: NA
j_gene: TRBJ2-5
CDR3nt: TGTGCCAGCAGTTACCGGGGAGGGGGCCCGGAGACCCAGTACTTC
CDR3aa: CASSYRGGGPETQYF

v_gene: TRBV5-6
abundance: NA
d_gene: TRBD1
j_gene: TRBJ2-5
CDR3nt: TGTGCCAGCAGCCCGGACAGGGCGCAAGAGACCCAGTACTTC
CDR3aa: CASSPDRAQETQYF

v_gene: TRBV5-4
abundance: NA
d_gene: TRBD2
j_gene: TRBJ2-7
CDR3nt: TGTGCCAGCAGCCAGACTAGCGGGACTTACCGAGAGCAGTACTTC
CDR3aa: CASSQTSGTYREQYF

v_gene: TRBV27
abundance: NA
d_gene: NA
j_gene: TRBJ2-1
CDR3nt: TGTGCCAGCAGTGCAGGGAATGAGCAGTTCTTC
CDR3aa: CASSAGNEQFF

v_gene: TRBV24-1
abundance: NA
d_gene: TRBD1
j_gene: TRBJ2-3
CDR3nt: TGTGCCACCAGTGATTTATGGACAGGGACAGATACGCAGTATTTT
CDR3aa: CATSDLWTGTDTQYF

v_gene: TRBV19
abundance: once
d_gene: NA
j_gene: TRBJ1-2
CDR3nt: TGTGCCAGTAGTATAGGACAGGCGGGAAGCTATGGCTACACCTTC
CDR3aa: CASSIGQAGSYGYTF

v_gene: TRBV2
abundance: NA
d_gene: NA
j_gene: TRBJ2-7
CDR3nt: TGTGCCAGCAGACTCAGGGGTTCCTACGAGCAGTACTTC
CDR3aa: CASRLRGSYEQYF

v_gene: TRBV5-5
abundance: few
d_gene: NA
j_gene: TRBJ2-7
CDR3nt: TGTGCCAGCAGCTTCTCCTCCTACGAGCAGTACTTC
CDR3aa: CASSFSSYEQYF

v_gene: TRBV7-9
abundance: NA
d_gene: NA
j_gene: TRBJ1-5
CDR3nt: TGTGCCAGCAGCTTAGGTACCGGGAATCAGCCCCAGCATTTT
CDR3aa: CASSLGTGNQPQHF

v_gene: TRBV15
abundance: NA
d_gene: NA
j_gene: TRBJ2-6
CDR3nt: TGTGCCACCAGCAGAGAATCGCACAGGATCAACGTCCTGACTTTC
CDR3aa: CATSRESHRINVLTF

v_gene: TRBV7-2
abundance: NA
d_gene: NA
j_gene: TRBJ2-3
CDR3nt: TGTGCCAGCAGCTCGTATTCGGGGGCCGGAAGCACAGATACGCAGTATTTT
CDR3aa: CASSSYSGAGSTDTQYF

v_gene: TRBV6-6
abundance: NA
d_gene: NA
j_gene: TRBJ1-1
CDR3nt: TGTGCCAGCAGTTTGTCGACAGGAGTCCCTGAAGCTTTCTTT
CDR3aa: CASSLSTGVPEAFF

v_gene: TRBV7-7
abundance: NA
d_gene: TRBD2
j_gene: TRBJ2-5
CDR3nt: TGTGCTAGCAGCAAGGGACTAGCGGGAGGAGAGACCCAGTACTTC
CDR3aa: CASSKGLAGGETQYF

v_gene: TRBV19
abundance: NA
d_gene: NA
j_gene: TRBJ1-1
CDR3nt: TGTGCCAGTCAAGAAGACAGGAGGGACACTGAAGCTTTCTTT
CDR3aa: CASQEDRRDTEAFF

v_gene: TRBV7-2
abundance: NA
d_gene: NA
j_gene: TRBJ2-4
CDR3nt: TGTGCCAGCAGCTTAGACGGTTCCCTAGCCAAAAACATTCAGTACTTC
CDR3aa: CASSLDGSLAKNIQYF

v_gene: TRBV6-1
abundance: once
d_gene: NA
j_gene: TRBJ1-2
CDR3nt: TGTGCCAGCAGTCACACCTCGACTGGGTTCTATGGCTACACCTTC
CDR3aa: CASSHTSTGFYGYTF

v_gene: TRBV15
abundance: NA
d_gene: NA
j_gene: TRBJ1-1
CDR3nt: TGTGCCACCAGCAGGGGGCTGAACACTGAAGCTTTCTTT
CDR3aa: CATSRGLNTEAFF

v_gene: TRBV5-4
abundance: NA
d_gene: NA
j_gene: TRBJ2-1
CDR3nt: TGTGCCAGCAGCTTGGAATCTGGGGTTGAGCAGTTCTTC
CDR3aa: CASSLESGVEQFF

v_gene: TRBV6-6
abundance: NA
d_gene: TRBD1
j_gene: TRBJ1-3
CDR3nt: TGTGCCAGCACCTCCGGGACAGTTAGAAACACCATATATTTT
CDR3aa: CASTSGTVRNTIYF

v_gene: TRBV12-2
abundance: NA
d_gene: NA
j_gene: TRBJ2-1
CDR3nt: TGTGCAAGTCGCTTAGAGGAGCGGGGGGGAAACTACAATGAGCAGTTCTTC
CDR3aa: CASRLEERGGNYNEQFF

v_gene: TRBV5-4
abundance: NA
d_gene: TRBD2
j_gene: TRBJ2-7
CDR3nt: TGTGCCAGCAGCTTGCCTAGCGGATCCTACGAGCAGTACTTC
CDR3aa: CASSLPSGSYEQYF

v_gene: TRBV30
abundance: NA
d_gene: NA
j_gene: TRBJ1-1
CDR3nt: TGTGCCTGGAGCACTGCAGAGACTGAAGCTTTCTTT
CDR3aa: CAWSTAETEAFF

v_gene: TRBV6-5
abundance: NA
d_gene: NA
j_gene: TRBJ1-2
CDR3nt: TGTGCCAGCAGTTACGATAGGGTCTATGGCTACACCTTC
CDR3aa: CASSYDRVYGYTF

v_gene: TRBV6-5
abundance: once
d_gene: NA
j_gene: TRBJ2-6
CDR3nt: TGTGCCAGCAGGAGCTCTGGGGCCAACGTCCTGACTTTC
CDR3aa: CASRSSGANVLTF

v_gene: TRBV6-5
abundance: NA
d_gene: NA
j_gene: TRBJ2-7
CDR3nt: TGTGCCAGCAGTTACGCGGACTACTCCTACGAGCAGTACTTC
CDR3aa: CASSYADYSYEQYF

v_gene: TRBV9
abundance: NA
d_gene: NA
j_gene: TRBJ1-1
CDR3nt: TGTGCCAGCAGCGTGAGAGACAGCCCGAACACTGAAGCTTTCTTT
CDR3aa: CASSVRDSPNTEAFF

v_gene: TRBV14
abundance: NA
d_gene: TRBD1
j_gene: TRBJ2-1
CDR3nt: TGTGCCAGCAGCCGGACAGGGGTCGATGAGCAGTTCTTC
CDR3aa: CASSRTGVDEQFF